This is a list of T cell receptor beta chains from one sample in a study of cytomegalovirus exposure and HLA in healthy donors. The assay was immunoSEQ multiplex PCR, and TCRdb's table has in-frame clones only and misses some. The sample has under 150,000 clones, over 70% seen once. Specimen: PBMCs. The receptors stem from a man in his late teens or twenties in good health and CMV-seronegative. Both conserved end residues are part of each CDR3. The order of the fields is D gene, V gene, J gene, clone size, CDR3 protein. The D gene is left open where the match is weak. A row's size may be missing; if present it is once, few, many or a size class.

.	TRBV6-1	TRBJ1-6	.	CASIGRGNSPLHF
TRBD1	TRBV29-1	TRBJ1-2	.	CSGIEDRSSGYGYTF
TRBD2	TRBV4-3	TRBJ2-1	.	CASSIKRGGDEQFF
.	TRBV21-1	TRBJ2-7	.	CASSKFIRRSGDYEQYF
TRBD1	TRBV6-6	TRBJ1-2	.	CASSFLTGYSGYTF
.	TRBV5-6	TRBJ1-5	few	CASSLMQGGQPQHF
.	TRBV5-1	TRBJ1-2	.	CASSPTTGSYGYTF
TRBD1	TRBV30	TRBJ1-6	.	CAWSAGTGGNSPLHF
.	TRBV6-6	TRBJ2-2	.	CASTSPGGANTGELFF
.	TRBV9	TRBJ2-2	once	CASSVARGTGTGELFF
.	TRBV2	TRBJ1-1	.	CASSSTVARTEAFF
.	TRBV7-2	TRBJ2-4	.	CASSLSGSNNIQYF
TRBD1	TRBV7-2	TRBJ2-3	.	CASSPRGTGALFWTDTQYF
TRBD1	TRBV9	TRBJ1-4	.	CASSGSRGTTNEKLFF
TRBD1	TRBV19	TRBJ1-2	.	CASSMRDRSLRNNYGYTF
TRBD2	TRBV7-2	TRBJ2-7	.	CASSLGGGTYEQYF
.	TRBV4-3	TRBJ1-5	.	CASSQRAQGGQPQHF
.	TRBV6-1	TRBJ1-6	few	CASSEPGNSPLHF